Only a few counts were recorded for the clone carrying this T cell receptor (beta chain). These data belong to a study of T-cell memory formation after mild COVID-19. Study summary: TCR clusters were mostly confined to one donor each.

TCRdb reprocessed the 5' RACE reads with MiXCR, giving one entry per CDR3 protein. The data contain roughly 380,000 distinct CDR3 sequences, 25% to 30% of them singletons. This CDR3 comprises 16 residues. The V and J ends lost 5 bases and 4 bases, in that order; junction bases with no gene match: 13. This clonotype was obtained from an adult woman who had mild COVID-19 (a few samples of this study predate the infection). Cell type and time point are not known. The rearrangement links TRBV12-3 or TRBV12-4 to TRBJ1-2; TRBD1 aligns across 7 bases. The sequenced sample consisted of PBMCs or a T cell subset sorted from them (not recorded which). The CDR3 loop reads CASSPGGEVVSYGYTF. CDR3 nucleotide sequence: TGTGCCAGCAGTCCAGGGGGTGAAGTAGTCAGCTATGGCTACACCTTC.